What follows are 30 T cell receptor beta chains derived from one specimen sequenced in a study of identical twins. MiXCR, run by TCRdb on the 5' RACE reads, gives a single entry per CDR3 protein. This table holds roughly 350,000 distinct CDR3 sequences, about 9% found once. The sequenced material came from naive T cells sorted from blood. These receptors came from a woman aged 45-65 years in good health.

DNA of the CDR3: TGTGCCAGCAGCGGGGCGGGACTGTATTTT. Translating it yields CASSGAGLYF. The chain employs TRBV11-2 and TRBJ2-3; maybe TRBD2 (6 bases). Germline V gene data show CDR1 as SGHAT and CDR2 as FQNNGV. This CDR3 is 10 amino acids long. V was clipped by 5 bases and J by 14 bases, with 11 bases between them.

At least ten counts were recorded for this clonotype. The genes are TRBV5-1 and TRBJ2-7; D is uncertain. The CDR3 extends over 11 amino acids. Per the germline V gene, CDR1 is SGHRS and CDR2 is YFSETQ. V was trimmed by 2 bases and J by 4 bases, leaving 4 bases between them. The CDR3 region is CASSFHYEQYF. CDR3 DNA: TGCGCCAGCAGCTTCCATTACGAGCAGTACTTC.

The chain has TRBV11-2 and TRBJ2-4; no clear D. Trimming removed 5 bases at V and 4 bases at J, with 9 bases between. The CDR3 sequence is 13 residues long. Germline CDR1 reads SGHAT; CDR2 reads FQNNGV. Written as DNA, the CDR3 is TGTGCCAGCAGCCCCGGCTATAAAAACATTCAGTACTTC. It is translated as CASSPGYKNIQYF.

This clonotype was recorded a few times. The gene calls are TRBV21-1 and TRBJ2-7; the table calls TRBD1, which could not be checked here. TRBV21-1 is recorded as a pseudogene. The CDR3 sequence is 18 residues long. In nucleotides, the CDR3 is TGTGCCAGCAGGAATCAGTGGCAGGGGCCACAAAGCTCCTACGAGCAGTACGTC. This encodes CASRNQWQGPQSSYEQYV.

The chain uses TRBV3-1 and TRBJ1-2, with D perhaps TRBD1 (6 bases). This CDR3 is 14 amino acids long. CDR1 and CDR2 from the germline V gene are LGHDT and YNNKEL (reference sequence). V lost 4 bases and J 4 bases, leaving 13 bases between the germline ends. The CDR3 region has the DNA TGTGCCAGCAGCCCCCGAGGGGGGGGCTATGGCTACACCTTC. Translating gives CASSPRGGGYGYTF.

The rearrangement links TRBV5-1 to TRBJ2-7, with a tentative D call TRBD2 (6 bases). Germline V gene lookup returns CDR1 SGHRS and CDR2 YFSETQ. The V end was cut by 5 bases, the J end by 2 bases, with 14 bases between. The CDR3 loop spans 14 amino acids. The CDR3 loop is CASSPTGSAYEQYF. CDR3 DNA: TGCGCCAGCAGTCCTACCGGGAGTGCCTACGAGCAGTACTTC.

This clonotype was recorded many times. CDR3 nucleotides: TGCAGCCCGGGACTAGCGGGAGTGAATGAGCAGTTCTTC. It encodes CSPGLAGVNEQFF. The chain uses TRBV29-1 and TRBJ2-1; 14 bases are shared with TRBD2. The CDR3 has 13 amino acids. V shed 8 bases and J 7 bases; nucleotides not matched to a gene: 4. CDR1 and CDR2 (germline): SQVTM, ANQGSEA.

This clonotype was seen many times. CDR3 sequence reads: CASTPAGGITDTQYF. CDR3 bases: TGTGCCAGCACCCCAGCGGGAGGGATCACAGATACGCAGTATTTT. V and J are TRBV12-3 or TRBV12-4 and TRBJ2-3, with 10 bases identical to TRBD2. The CDR3 runs to 15 residues. The ends lost 7 bases at V and 2 bases at J; junction bases unmatched: 6.

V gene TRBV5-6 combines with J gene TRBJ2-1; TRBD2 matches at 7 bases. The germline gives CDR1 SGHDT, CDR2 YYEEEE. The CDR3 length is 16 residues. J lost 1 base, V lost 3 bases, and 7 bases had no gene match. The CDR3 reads CASSWPNGRSYNEQFF. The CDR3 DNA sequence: TGTGCCAGCAGCTGGCCTAACGGGAGGTCCTACAATGAGCAGTTCTTC.

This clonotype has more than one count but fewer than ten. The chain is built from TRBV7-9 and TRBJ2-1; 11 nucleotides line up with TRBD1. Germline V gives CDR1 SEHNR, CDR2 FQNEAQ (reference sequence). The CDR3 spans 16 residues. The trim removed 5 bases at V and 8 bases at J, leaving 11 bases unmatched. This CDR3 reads CASSAPPGTGGDEQFF. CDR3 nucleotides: TGTGCCAGCAGCGCCCCCCCCGGGACAGGGGGGGATGAGCAGTTCTTC.

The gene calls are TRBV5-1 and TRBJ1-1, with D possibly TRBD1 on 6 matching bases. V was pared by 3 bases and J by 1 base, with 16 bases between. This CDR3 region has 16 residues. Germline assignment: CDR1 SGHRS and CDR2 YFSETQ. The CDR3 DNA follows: TGCGCCAGCAGCTCTGAGTTTAGCAGGGGGAACACTGAAGCTTTCTTT. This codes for CASSSEFSRGNTEAFF. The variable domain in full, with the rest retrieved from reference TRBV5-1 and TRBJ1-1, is KAGVTQTPRYLIKTRGQQVTLSCSPISGHRSVSWYQQTPGQGLQFLFEYFSETQRNKGNFPGRFSGRQFSNSRSEMNVSTLELGDSALYLCASSSEFSRGNTEAFFGQGTRLTVV.

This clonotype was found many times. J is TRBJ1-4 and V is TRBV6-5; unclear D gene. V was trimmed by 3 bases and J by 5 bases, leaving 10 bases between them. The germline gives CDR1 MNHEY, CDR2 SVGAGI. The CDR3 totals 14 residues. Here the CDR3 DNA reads TGTGCCAGCAGTTATACCAGAGAGAATGAAAAACTGTTTTTT. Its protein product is CASSYTRENEKLFF.

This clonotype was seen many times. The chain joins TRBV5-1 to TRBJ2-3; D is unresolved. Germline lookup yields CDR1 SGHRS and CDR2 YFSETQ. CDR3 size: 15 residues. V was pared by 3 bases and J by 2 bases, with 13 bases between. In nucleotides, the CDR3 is TGCGCCAGCAGCTCCGCCCGAGTAGCCACAGATACGCAGTATTTT. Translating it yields CASSSARVATDTQYF.

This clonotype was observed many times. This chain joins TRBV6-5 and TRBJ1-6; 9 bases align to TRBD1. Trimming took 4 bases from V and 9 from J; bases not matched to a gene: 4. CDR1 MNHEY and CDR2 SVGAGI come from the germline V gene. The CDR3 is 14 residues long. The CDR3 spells CASSSTGGFSPLHF. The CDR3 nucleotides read TGTGCCAGCAGTTCGACAGGGGGTTTTTCACCCCTCCACTTT.

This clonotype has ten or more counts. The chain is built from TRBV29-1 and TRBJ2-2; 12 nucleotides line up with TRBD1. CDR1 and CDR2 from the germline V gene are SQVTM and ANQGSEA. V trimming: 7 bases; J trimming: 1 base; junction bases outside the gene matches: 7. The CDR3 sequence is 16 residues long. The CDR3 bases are TGCAGCGCTGGGGGGACAGGGGGCGTGAACACCGGGGAGCTGTTTTTT. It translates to CSAGGTGGVNTGELFF.

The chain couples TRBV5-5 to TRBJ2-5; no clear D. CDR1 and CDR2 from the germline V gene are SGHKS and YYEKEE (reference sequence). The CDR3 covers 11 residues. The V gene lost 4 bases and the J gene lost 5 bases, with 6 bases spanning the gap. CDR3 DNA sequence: TGTGCCAGCAGCGTTATCGAGACCCAGTACTTC. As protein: CASSVIETQYF.

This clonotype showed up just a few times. The CDR3, as DNA: TGTGCCAGCAGCCTAACAGGGGGGGCCGGGGAGCTGTTTTTT. It yields the protein CASSLTGGAGELFF. V and J are TRBV9 and TRBJ2-2; D may be TRBD1 (8 bases). CDR1 SGDLS and CDR2 YYNGEE come from the germline V gene. The CDR3 is made up of 14 amino acids. V was shortened by 4 bases and J by 6 bases, with 13 bases between the two germline ends.

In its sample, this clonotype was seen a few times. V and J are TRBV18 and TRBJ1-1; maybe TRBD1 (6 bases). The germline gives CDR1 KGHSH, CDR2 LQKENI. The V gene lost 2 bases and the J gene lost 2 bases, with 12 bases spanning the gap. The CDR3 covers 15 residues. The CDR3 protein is CASSPSRGTNTEAFF. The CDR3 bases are TGTGCCAGCTCACCAAGCAGGGGCACTAACACTGAAGCTTTCTTT. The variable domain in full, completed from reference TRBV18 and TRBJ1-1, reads NAGVMQNPRHLVRRRGQEARLRCSPMKGHSHVYWYRQLPEEGLKFMVYLQKENIIDESGMPKERFSAEFPKEGPSILRIQQVVRGDSAAYFCASSPSRGTNTEAFFGQGTRLTVV.

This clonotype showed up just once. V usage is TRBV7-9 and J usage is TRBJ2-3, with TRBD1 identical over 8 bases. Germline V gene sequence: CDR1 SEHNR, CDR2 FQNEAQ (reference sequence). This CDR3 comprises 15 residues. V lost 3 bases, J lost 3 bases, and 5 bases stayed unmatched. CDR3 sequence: CASSFDRGGTDTQYF. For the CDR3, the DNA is TGTGCCAGCAGCTTTGACAGGGGCGGGACAGATACGCAGTATTTT.

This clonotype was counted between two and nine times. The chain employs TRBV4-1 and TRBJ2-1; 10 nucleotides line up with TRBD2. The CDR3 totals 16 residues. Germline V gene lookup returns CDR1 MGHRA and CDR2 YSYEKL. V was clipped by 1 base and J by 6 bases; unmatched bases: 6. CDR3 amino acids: CASSQGAQREGNEQFF. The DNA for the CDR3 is TGCGCCAGCAGCCAAGGGGCCCAGCGGGAGGGCAATGAGCAGTTCTTC.

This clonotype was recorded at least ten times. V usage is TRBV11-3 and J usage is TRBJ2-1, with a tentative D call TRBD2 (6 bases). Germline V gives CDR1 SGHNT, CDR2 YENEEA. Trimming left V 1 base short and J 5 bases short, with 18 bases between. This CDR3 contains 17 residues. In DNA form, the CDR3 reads TGTGCCAGCAGCTTAGCCTCGGGACTCTCCACACACAATGAGCAGTTCTTC. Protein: CASSLASGLSTHNEQFF.

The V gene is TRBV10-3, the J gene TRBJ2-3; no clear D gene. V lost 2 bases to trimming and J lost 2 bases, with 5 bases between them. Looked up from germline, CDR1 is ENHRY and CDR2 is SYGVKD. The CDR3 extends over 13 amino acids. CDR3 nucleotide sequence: TGTGCCATCAGTGAGGGTGACACAGATACGCAGTATTTT. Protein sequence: CAISEGDTDTQYF.

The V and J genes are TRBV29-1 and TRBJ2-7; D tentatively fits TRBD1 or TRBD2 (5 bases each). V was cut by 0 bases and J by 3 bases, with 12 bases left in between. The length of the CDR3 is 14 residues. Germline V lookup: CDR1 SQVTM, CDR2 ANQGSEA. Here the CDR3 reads CSVEDPGPRYEQYF. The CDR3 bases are TGCAGCGTTGAAGACCCGGGACCGCGCTACGAGCAGTACTTC.

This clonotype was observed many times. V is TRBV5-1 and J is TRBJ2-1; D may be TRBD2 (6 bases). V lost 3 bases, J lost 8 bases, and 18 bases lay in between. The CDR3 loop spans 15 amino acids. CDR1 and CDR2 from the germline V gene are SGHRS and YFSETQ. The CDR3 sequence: CASSSTTGGRDEQFF. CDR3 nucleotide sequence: TGCGCCAGCAGCTCAACGACCGGGGGTAGGGATGAGCAGTTCTTC.

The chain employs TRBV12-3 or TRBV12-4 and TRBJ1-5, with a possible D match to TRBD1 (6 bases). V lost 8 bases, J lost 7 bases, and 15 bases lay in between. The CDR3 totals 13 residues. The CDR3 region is CASSRGGVQPQHF. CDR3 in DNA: TGTGCCAGCTCAAGGGGGGGGGTCCAGCCCCAGCATTTT.

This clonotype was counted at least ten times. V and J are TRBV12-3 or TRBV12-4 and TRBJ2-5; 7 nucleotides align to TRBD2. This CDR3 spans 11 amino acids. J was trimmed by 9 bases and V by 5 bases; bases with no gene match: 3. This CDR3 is CASSLSGAQYF. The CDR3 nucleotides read TGTGCCAGCAGTCTGAGCGGGGCCCAGTACTTC.

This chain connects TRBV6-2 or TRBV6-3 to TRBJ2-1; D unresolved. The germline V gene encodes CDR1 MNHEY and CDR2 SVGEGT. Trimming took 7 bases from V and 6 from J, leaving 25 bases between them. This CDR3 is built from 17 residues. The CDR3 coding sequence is TGTGCCAGCATCTCTTCCAACTACCCCACCGCGTCCAATGAGCAGTTCTTC. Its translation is CASISSNYPTASNEQFF.

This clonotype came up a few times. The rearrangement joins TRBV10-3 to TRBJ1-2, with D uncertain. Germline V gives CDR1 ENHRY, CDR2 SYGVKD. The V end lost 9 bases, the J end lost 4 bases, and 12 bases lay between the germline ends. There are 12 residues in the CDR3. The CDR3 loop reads CAMHALGYGYTF. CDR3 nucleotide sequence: TGTGCCATGCACGCGCTCGGCTATGGCTACACCTTC.

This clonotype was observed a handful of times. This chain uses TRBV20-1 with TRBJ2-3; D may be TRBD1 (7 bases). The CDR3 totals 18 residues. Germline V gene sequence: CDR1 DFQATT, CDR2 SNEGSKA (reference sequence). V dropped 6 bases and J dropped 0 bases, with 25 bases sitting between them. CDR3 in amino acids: CSARRDPGGLFSTDTQYF. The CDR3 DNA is TGCAGTGCCCGGCGGGACCCAGGGGGTTTGTTTAGCACAGATACGCAGTATTTT.

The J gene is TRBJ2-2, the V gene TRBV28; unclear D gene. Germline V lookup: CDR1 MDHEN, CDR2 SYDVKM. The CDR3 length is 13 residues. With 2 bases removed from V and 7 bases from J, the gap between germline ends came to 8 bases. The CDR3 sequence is CASSLSFHGELFF. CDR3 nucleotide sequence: TGTGCCAGCAGTTTAAGTTTCCACGGGGAGCTGTTTTTT. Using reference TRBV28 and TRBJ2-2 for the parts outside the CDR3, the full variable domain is DVKVTQSSRYLVKRTGEKVFLECVQDMDHENMFWYRQDPGLGLRLIYFSYDVKMKEKGDIPEGYSVSREKKERFSLILESASTNQTSMYLCASSLSFHGELFFGEGSRLTVL.